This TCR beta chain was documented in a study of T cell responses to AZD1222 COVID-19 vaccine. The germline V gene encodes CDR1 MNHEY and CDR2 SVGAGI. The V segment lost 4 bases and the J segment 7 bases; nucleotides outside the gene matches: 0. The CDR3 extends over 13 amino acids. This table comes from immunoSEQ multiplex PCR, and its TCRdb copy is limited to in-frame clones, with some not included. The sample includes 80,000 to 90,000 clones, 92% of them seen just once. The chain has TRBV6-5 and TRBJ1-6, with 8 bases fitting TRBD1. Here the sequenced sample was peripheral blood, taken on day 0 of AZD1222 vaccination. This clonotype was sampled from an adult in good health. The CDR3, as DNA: TGTGCCAGCAGTTGGGACAGGAATTCACCCCTCCACTTT. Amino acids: CASSWDRNSPLHF.